The source of this T cell receptor (beta chain) is a study of cytomegalovirus exposure and HLA in healthy donors. Whole-study context: The same platform used for the 666 first-cohort repertoires was also used for the 100 to 150 validation repertoires, as a later analysis reported. General study points: The study designated fewer than 200 TCR beta chains cytomegalovirus-associated.

Measured with immunoSEQ multiplex PCR; TCRdb has only the in-frame clones, and not every one. This sample carries 220,000 or so clones, roughly 84% of them seen once, and the ten largest clones take around 15%. In germline, CDR1 is SQVTM, CDR2 ANQGSEA. V was pared by 6 bases and J by 0 bases, with 10 bases between. CDR3 size: 13 residues. About this clone: What it binds is unknown.

The TCR sequence derives from a young woman in good health and CMV-seropositive. Source material: PBMCs. The chain carries TRBV29-1 and TRBJ2-3, with D perhaps TRBD1 (6 bases). The DNA for the CDR3 is TGCAGCGTACAGACAGGCAGCACAGATACGCAGTATTTT. Its translation: CSVQTGSTDTQYF.